What follows is one T cell receptor (beta chain) and its context. The antigen remains unidentified. The sample is drawn from a study of cytomegalovirus exposure and HLA in healthy donors. Study-level results: A list of 150 or so TCR beta chains associated with cytomegalovirus was given. Confirmation was obtained in vitro that a few CMV-associated chains are specific for CMV antigens.

Separate from the roughly 710-subject first cohort, the roughly 120-subject validation cohort was the one that the donors belonged to. Generated by immunoSEQ multiplex PCR, the TCRdb table keeps only in-frame clones and is missing some. This sample has about 130,000 clones, with just under 90% found just once. V lost 1 base and J 5 bases, leaving 12 bases between the germline ends. The CDR3 is 15 residues long. Germline CDR1 is SGHAT and CDR2 is FQNNGV. This receptor was obtained from a man aged 30 to 39 in good health and CMV-seronegative. Sequences were obtained from PBMCs. The rearrangement uses TRBV11-2 and TRBJ1-5, with TRBD1 as a possible D gene (6 bases). The CDR3, as DNA: TGTGCCAGCAGCTTAGCCGGACAGAGCTATCAGCCCCAGCATTTT. Its protein product is CASSLAGQSYQPQHF.